One T cell receptor beta chain is described in this entry. No antigen is known for it. These data originate in a study of shared clonotypes between healthy human individuals. Study background: CD4 naive cells filled three plates per donor, CD4 memory three, CD8 naive two and CD8 memory one. Study-wide results and limits: Relative to memory subsets, naive subsets generally showed larger estimated richness.

Several immunoSEQ 96-well plates shared each subset's DNA, each plate a replicate. Data came from immunoSEQ multiplex PCR; TCRdb stores just in-frame clones and leaves some out. The sample carries 2 million to 2.5 million clones, roughly 94% recorded once. Germline values: CDR1 LNHNV, CDR2 YYDKDF (reference sequence). The CDR3 totals 15 residues. V was cut by 0 bases and J by 2 bases, with 10 bases left in between. Cells designated naive CD8 were CD45RO-negative and were positively selected for CCR7, with terminally differentiated effector memory CD45RA+ cells excluded. The sequence came from a man between 18 and 29 years old in good health. The sequenced sample was naive CD8+ T cells sorted from blood. The chain carries TRBV15 and TRBJ1-2; weak D call: TRBD1 (5 bases). In DNA, the CDR3 is TGTGCCACCAGCAGAGATCTCTCAGGGAACTATGGCTACACCTTC. Its protein is CATSRDLSGNYGYTF.